The entry that follows covers one T cell receptor (beta chain) sequence. The antigen remains undetermined. This sample was included in a study of Ad26.COV2.S vaccination and SARS-CoV-2 variants. As for the study in general: Participants got Ad26.COV2.S intramuscularly, once or twice 56 days apart.

The treatment here: some 20 received Ad26.COV2.S at low or high dose, single or two shots; 5 received placebo; per-sample allocation not given. The samples date from day 63 after the first vaccine or placebo injection. Donor was an adult aged 18-55 years in Boston. Study outcomes and limitations: Total responses of T cells may have been underestimated by the analyses of TCR breadth and depth.

V dropped 4 bases and J dropped 1 base, with 7 bases sitting between them. This CDR3 has 14 amino acids. CDR1 is MNHEY, CDR2 SVGEGT, per germline. Only in-frame clones appear in the TCRdb table, and some are missing; sequencing was by immunoSEQ multiplex PCR. The data contain about 400,000 clones, about four fifths of them seen just once; the ten biggest clones take up about 7.4%. The chain links TRBV6-2 or TRBV6-3 to TRBJ2-2; D is ambiguous. The sequencing used peripheral blood, collected in a trial of Ad26.COV2.S vaccine versus placebo. This TCR was sampled from a person between 18 and 60 years old who received the Ad26.COV2.S COVID-19 vaccine or a placebo. The CDR3 nucleotides are TGTGCCAGCAGTTTCACAAGGAACACCGGGGAGCTGTTTTTT. Protein product: CASSFTRNTGELFF.